These 8 T cell receptor beta chains originate from one sample sequenced in a study of control samples from healthy donors and cancer patients. Libraries were prepared by immunoSEQ multiplex PCR; TCRdb keeps only in-frame clonotypes and omits some of them. The table shows 95,000 to 150,000 clones, with approximately 88% occurring only once. The sequenced material came from blood. Receptors originate from a man between 45 and 60 years old in good health.

This clone has only one observation. The chain carries TRBV18 and TRBJ1-2; weak D call: TRBD1 (5 bases). The germline CDR1 and CDR2 sequences are KGHSH and LQKENI. The CDR3 runs to 15 residues. Trimming removed 2 bases at V and 6 bases at J, with 16 bases between. CDR3 DNA sequence: TGTGCCAGCTCACCATTCAGGGAAAGCACTGATGGCTACACCTTC. It specifies CASSPFRESTDGYTF.

J is TRBJ1-1 and V is TRBV19; 9 bases fit TRBD1. CDR3 length: 15 residues. V shed 2 bases and J 5 bases; nucleotides not matched to a gene: 6. In germline, CDR1 is LNHDA, CDR2 SQIVND (reference sequence). This CDR3 reads CASSITPGQGTEAFF. The DNA of the CDR3 is TGTGCCAGTAGTATAACTCCGGGACAGGGAACTGAAGCTTTCTTT.

This chain joins TRBV19 and TRBJ2-5; no clear D. The V gene lost 4 bases and the J gene lost 5 bases, with 8 bases spanning the gap. In germline, CDR1 is LNHDA, CDR2 SQIVND (reference sequence). CDR3 length: 12 residues. CDR3 coding DNA: TGTGCCAGTAGTACCTGGATGGAGACCCAGTACTTC. Encoded protein: CASSTWMETQYF. Full variable domain (remainder filled in from reference TRBV19 and TRBJ2-5): DGGITQSPKYLFRKEGQNVTLSCEQNLNHDAMYWYRQDPGQGLRLIYYSQIVNDFQKGDIAEGYSVSREKKESFPLTVTSAQKNPTAFYLCASSTWMETQYFGPGTRLLVL.

The DNA of the CDR3 is TGTGCCAGTTCTCGGGATATCGAGCTGTTTTTT. Encoded protein: CASSRDIELFF. The rearrangement links TRBV2 to TRBJ2-2, with a tentative D call TRBD2 (5 bases). The germline V and J ends were trimmed by 9 bases and 11 bases, with 13 bases remaining between them. This CDR3 contains 11 residues. Germline CDR1 and CDR2: SNHLY and FYNNEI.

This clone was counted once. The chain combines TRBV5-1 with TRBJ1-2, with D possibly matching TRBD1 (6 bases). Germline V gene data show CDR1 as SGHRS and CDR2 as YFSETQ. The CDR3 is made up of 14 amino acids. V lost 2 bases and J lost 5, with 13 bases in between. CDR3 coding DNA: TGCGCCAGCAGCTTCGAGGGGGAGGGGTATGGCTACACCTTC. Protein sequence: CASSFEGEGYGYTF.

J is TRBJ1-2 and V is TRBV9, with TRBD1 as a possible D gene (6 bases). CDR3 length: 15 amino acids. Trimming removed 0 bases from V and 5 bases from J, with 14 bases in between. Germline CDR1 reads SGDLS; CDR2 reads YYNGEE. CDR3 nucleotides: TGTGCCAGCAGCGTAGCTGGGGGGGGCGCGTATGGCTACACCTTC. As protein: CASSVAGGGAYGYTF.

This chain links TRBV5-6 with TRBJ1-3; TRBD1 might be the D (5 bases). CDR1 is SGHDT and CDR2 is YYEEEE in the germline V gene. Trimming took 4 bases from V and 3 from J, leaving 14 bases between them. The CDR3 sequence is 15 residues long. DNA for the CDR3: TGTGCCAGCAGCCTGGGGGGGTTAAATGGAAACACCATATATTTT. Translating gives CASSLGGLNGNTIYF. The full variable domain, in which reference TRBV5-6 and TRBJ1-3 provide the parts outside the CDR3, is DAGVTQSPTHLIKTRGQQVTLRCSPKSGHDTVSWYQQALGQGPQFIFQYYEEEERQRGNFPDRFSGHQFPNYSSELNVNALLLGDSALYLCASSLGGLNGNTIYFGEGSWLTVV.

The chain couples TRBV7-8 to TRBJ1-1; TRBD1 matches 7 bases. Germline CDR1 reads SGHVS; CDR2 reads FQNEAQ. Germline trimming cut 3 bases from V and 3 bases from J; bases unmatched to any gene: 1. The CDR3 extends over 13 amino acids. The CDR3 loop is CASSFGTDTEAFF. In DNA form, the CDR3 reads TGTGCCAGCAGCTTTGGGACAGACACTGAAGCTTTCTTT.